The next 8 T cell receptor beta chains were all read from a single sample in a study of shared clonotypes between healthy human individuals. Sequencing used immunoSEQ multiplex PCR; TCRdb keeps in-frame clones, though not all of them. The repertoire holds about 2 million clones, with approximately 95% as singletons. Specimen: naive CD4+ T cells sorted from blood. Subset in this sample: CD45RA+ positively selected. The receptors stem from a man in his late teens or twenties in good health.

The chain couples TRBV5-4 to TRBJ2-1; no firm D call. The CDR3 is 15 residues long. V was pared by 0 bases and J by 0 bases, with 7 bases between. Looked up from germline, CDR1 is SGHNT and CDR2 is YYREEE (reference sequence). In DNA, the CDR3 is TGTGCCAGCAGCTTGGACAGTGCCTCCTACAATGAGCAGTTCTTC. It specifies CASSLDSASYNEQFF.

This rearrangement joins TRBV29-1 to TRBJ2-1; 10 bases fit TRBD2. CDR3 length: 15 residues. Germline V lookup: CDR1 SQVTM, CDR2 ANQGSEA. V gave up 2 bases and J gave up 5 bases; unmatched junction bases: 6. In nucleotides, the CDR3 is TGCAGCGTTGAATCGGGGCTAGCGGGAGACAATGAGCAGTTCTTC. It codes for CSVESGLAGDNEQFF.

This chain connects TRBV11-3 to TRBJ2-1; D may correspond to TRBD1 or TRBD2 (6 bases each). Trimming cost V 0 bases and J 6 bases, with 9 bases left between them. Germline lookup yields CDR1 SGHNT and CDR2 YENEEA. There are 14 residues in the CDR3. CDR3 nucleotides: TGTGCCAGCAGCTTAGATGGGGGGCCCAATGAGCAGTTCTTC. Amino acid sequence: CASSLDGGPNEQFF.

This chain connects TRBV6-1 to TRBJ2-7; D tentatively fits TRBD1 or TRBD2 (6 bases each). Looked up from germline, CDR1 is MNHNS and CDR2 is SASEGT. V was pared by 4 bases and J by 0 bases, with 13 bases between. The CDR3 runs to 15 residues. The chain's CDR3 is CASSVLRDNSYEQYF. The CDR3 DNA is TGTGCCAGCAGTGTTTTGCGGGACAACTCCTACGAGCAGTACTTC.

This chain links TRBV6-1 with TRBJ2-1, with a weak D call TRBD1 (6 bases). Trimming removed 7 bases at V and 9 bases at J, with 16 bases between. The germline gives CDR1 MNHNS, CDR2 SASEGT. CDR3 size: 13 residues. CDR3 in amino acids: CASKGRGGGEQFF. CDR3 nucleotides: TGTGCCAGCAAAGGTCGAGGGGGTGGTGAGCAGTTCTTC.

CDR3: CASSSPTGRNTEAFF. The CDR3 bases are TGTGCCAGCTCATCCCCGACAGGACGGAACACTGAAGCTTTCTTT. This rearrangement joins TRBV18 to TRBJ1-1; D is perhaps TRBD1 (6 bases). Per the germline V gene, CDR1 is KGHSH and CDR2 is LQKENI. V was shortened by 5 bases and J by 1 base, with 14 bases between the two germline ends. This CDR3 contains 15 residues.

The genes are TRBV5-4 and TRBJ1-4, with D possibly matching TRBD1 (6 bases). Between the trimmed V and J ends, which lost 4 bases and 6 bases, there was a span of 16 bases. Germline V gives CDR1 SGHNT, CDR2 YYREEE (reference sequence). The CDR3 contains 15 residues. CDR3 nucleotide sequence: TGTGCCAGCAGCGTACGGGGGGCGGGCGATGAAAAACTGTTTTTT. Its translation is CASSVRGAGDEKLFF.

This chain connects TRBV30 to TRBJ2-3, with TRBD2 matching over 11 bases. Germline CDR1 is GTSNPN and CDR2 is SVGIG (reference sequence). The CDR3 length is 15 residues. V lost 0 bases and J lost 6; bases outside the gene matches: 5. The CDR3 loop is CAWSVGLAGFDTQYF. CDR3 nucleotide sequence: TGTGCCTGGAGTGTCGGACTAGCGGGTTTTGATACGCAGTATTTT.